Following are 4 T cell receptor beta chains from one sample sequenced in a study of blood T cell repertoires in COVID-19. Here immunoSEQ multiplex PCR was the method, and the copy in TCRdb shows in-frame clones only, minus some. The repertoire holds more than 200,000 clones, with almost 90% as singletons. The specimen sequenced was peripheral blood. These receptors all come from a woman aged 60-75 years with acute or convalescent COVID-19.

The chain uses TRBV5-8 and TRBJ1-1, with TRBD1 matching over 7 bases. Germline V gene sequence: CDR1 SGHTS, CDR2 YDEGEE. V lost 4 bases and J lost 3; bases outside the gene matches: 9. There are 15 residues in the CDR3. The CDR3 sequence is CASSNYRGADTEAFF. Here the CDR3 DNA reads TGTGCCAGCAGCAACTACAGGGGTGCGGACACTGAAGCTTTCTTT.

CDR3 DNA sequence: TGTGCCAGCAGTTTACTCACTAGCGGGGGATGGCAAGAGACCCAGTACTTC. Its protein product is CASSLLTSGGWQETQYF. This chain links TRBV5-4 with TRBJ2-5; 11 positions agree with TRBD2. The germline gives CDR1 SGHNT, CDR2 YYREEE (reference sequence). Trimming at V came to 5 bases and at J to 2 bases, leaving 11 bases not matched to a gene. The CDR3 covers 17 residues.

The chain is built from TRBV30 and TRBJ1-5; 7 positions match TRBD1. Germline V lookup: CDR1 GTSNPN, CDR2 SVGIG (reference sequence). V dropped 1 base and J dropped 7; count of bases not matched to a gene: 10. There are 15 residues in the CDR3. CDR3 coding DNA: TGTGCCTGGAGTGCTCGACAGGGAGATAGCCAGCCCCAGCATTTT. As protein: CAWSARQGDSQPQHF. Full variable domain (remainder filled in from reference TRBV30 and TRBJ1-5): SQTIHQWPATLVQPVGSPLSLECTVEGTSNPNLYWYRQAAGRGLQLLFYSVGIGQISSEVPQNLSASRPQDRQFILSSKKLLLSDSGFYLCAWSARQGDSQPQHFGDGTRLSIL.

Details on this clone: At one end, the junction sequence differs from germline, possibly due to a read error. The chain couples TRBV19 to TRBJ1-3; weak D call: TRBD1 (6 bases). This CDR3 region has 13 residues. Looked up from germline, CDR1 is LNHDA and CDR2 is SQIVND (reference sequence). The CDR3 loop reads CASSISTLDSRDF. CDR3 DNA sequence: TGTGCCAGTAGTATCTCCACCCTGGACAGTAGGGATTTT.